The present TCR beta chain was sequenced within a study of PD-L1 blockade in urothelial cancer. About the study: Patients with male sex and bladder-origin urothelial cancer accounted for about 85% of the roughly 30 enrolled. Individuals in the cohort had been given 0 to 3 earlier chemotherapy regimens.

Note on this clone: Its specificity is not known.

Sequencing was performed with immunoSEQ multiplex PCR; in TCRdb, only in-frame clones are kept and a portion is missing. The repertoire includes tens of thousands of clones, under 95% of them detected once, and over 0.7% sits in the top ten. The time point: peripheral blood 6 weeks after treatment start. It was locally advanced or metastatic urothelial carcinoma that patients had. The study, taken as a whole, reports: For durable-benefit patients, tumor-associated blood clones expanded more at 3 weeks.

Germline CDR1 is GTSNPN and CDR2 is SVGIG (reference sequence). V was clipped by 3 bases and J by 2 bases; unmatched bases: 10. There are 15 residues in the CDR3. This sample comprised PBMCs, obtained around atezolizumab (anti-PD-L1) treatment. The chain joins TRBV30 to TRBJ2-7; TRBD2 matches 7 bases. The sequence was collected from a woman older than 75 with urothelial cancer. CDR3 sequence: CAWRPPQAGAYEQYF. The DNA for the CDR3 is TGTGCCTGGAGACCCCCCCAGGCGGGGGCCTACGAGCAGTACTTC.